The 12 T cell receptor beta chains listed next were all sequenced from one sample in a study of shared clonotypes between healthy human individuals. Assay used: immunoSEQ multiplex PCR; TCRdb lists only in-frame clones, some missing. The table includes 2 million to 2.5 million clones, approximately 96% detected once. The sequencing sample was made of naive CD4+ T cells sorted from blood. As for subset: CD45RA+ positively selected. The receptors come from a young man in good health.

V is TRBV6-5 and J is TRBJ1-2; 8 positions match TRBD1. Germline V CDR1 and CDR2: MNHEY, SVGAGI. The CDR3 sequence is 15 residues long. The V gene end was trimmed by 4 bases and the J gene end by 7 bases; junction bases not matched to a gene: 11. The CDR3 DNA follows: TGTGCCAGCAGTTCTACCACCTGGGACAGGAGTGGCTACACCTTC. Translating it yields CASSSTTWDRSGYTF.

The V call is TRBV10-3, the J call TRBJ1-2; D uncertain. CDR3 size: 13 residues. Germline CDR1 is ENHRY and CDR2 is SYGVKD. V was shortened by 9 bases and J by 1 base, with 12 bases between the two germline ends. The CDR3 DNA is TGTGCCATGGGGAATGGGAGTAACTATGGCTACACCTTC. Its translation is CAMGNGSNYGYTF.

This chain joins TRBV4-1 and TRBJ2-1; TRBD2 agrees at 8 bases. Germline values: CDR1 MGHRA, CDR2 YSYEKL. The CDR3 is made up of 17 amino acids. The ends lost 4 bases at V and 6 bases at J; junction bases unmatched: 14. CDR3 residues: CASSPTNAGLAFNEQFF. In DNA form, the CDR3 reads TGCGCCAGCAGCCCTACGAACGCAGGACTAGCTTTCAATGAGCAGTTCTTC.

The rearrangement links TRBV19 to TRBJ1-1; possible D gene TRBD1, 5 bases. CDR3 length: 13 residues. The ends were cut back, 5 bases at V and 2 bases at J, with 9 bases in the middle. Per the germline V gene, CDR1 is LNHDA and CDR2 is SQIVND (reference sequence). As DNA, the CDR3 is TGTGCCAGTAGTTCAGGGCCTAACACTGAAGCTTTCTTT. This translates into CASSSGPNTEAFF.

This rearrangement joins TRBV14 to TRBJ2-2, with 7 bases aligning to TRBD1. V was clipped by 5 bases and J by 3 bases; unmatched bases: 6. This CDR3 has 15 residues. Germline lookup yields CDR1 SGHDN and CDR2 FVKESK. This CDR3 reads CASSVRDRYTGELFF. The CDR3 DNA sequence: TGTGCCAGCAGCGTTAGGGACAGATACACCGGGGAGCTGTTTTTT.

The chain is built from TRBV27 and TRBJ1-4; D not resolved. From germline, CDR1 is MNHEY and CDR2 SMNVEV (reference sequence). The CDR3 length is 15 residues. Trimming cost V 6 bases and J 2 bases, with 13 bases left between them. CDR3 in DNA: TGTGCCAGCAGCTTCTCGTGGTCGACTAATGAAAAACTGTTTTTT. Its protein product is CASSFSWSTNEKLFF.

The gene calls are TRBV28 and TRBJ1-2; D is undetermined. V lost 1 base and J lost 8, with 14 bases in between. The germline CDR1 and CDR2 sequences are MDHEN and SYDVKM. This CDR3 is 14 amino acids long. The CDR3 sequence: CASSLSIGKGGYTF. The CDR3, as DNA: TGTGCCAGCAGTTTATCCATAGGGAAGGGAGGCTACACCTTC.

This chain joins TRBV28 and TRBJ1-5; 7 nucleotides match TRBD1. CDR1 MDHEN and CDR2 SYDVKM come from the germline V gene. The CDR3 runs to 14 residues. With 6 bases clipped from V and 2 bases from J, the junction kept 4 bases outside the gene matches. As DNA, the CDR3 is TGTGCCAGCAGGGCCGGGACAGGCAATCAGCCCCAGCATTTT. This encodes CASRAGTGNQPQHF. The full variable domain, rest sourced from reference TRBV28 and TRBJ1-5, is DVKVTQSSRYLVKRTGEKVFLECVQDMDHENMFWYRQDPGLGLRLIYFSYDVKMKEKGDIPEGYSVSREKKERFSLILESASTNQTSMYLCASRAGTGNQPQHFGDGTRLSIL.

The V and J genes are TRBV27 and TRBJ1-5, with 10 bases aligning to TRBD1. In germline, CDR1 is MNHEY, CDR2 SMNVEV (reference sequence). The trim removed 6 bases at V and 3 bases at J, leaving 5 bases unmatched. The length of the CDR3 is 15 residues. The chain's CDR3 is CASRATGGINQPQHF. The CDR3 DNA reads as TGTGCCAGCAGAGCGACAGGGGGCATCAATCAGCCCCAGCATTTT.

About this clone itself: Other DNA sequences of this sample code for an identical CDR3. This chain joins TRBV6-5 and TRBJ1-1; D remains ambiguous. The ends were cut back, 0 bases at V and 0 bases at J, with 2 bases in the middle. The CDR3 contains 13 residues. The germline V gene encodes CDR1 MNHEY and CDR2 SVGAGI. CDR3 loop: CASSYSVNTEAFF. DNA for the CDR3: TGTGCCAGCAGTTACTCGGTGAACACTGAAGCTTTCTTT.

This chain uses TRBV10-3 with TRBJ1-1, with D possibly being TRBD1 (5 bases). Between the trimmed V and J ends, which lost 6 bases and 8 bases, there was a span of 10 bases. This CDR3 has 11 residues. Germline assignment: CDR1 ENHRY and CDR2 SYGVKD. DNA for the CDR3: TGTGCCATCAGCGGGGGTGGGGAAGCTTTCTTT. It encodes CAISGGGEAFF.

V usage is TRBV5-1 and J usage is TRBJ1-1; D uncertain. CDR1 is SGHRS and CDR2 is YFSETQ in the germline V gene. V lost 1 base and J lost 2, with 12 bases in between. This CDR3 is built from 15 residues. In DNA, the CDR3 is TGCGCCAGCAGCTTGTTTCCTATAGAAAACACTGAAGCTTTCTTT. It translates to CASSLFPIENTEAFF.